One T cell receptor (beta chain) is described in this entry. The data stem from a study of T cells of healthy individuals. TCRdb analysed the 5' RACE reads with MiXCR anew, one entry per CDR3 protein. The table lists 41,000 or so distinct CDR3 sequences, approximately 4.9% of them singletons. The TCR sequence derives from a human donor in good health.

The CDR3 spells CATSRVPYSNQPQHF. DNA for the CDR3: TGTGCCACCAGCAGAGTACCGTATAGCAATCAGCCCCAGCATTTT. The rearrangement links TRBV15 to TRBJ1-5; D gene ambiguous. Germline values: CDR1 LNHNV, CDR2 YYDKDF (reference sequence). This CDR3 contains 15 residues. Trimming removed 1 base at V and 0 bases at J, with 7 bases between.